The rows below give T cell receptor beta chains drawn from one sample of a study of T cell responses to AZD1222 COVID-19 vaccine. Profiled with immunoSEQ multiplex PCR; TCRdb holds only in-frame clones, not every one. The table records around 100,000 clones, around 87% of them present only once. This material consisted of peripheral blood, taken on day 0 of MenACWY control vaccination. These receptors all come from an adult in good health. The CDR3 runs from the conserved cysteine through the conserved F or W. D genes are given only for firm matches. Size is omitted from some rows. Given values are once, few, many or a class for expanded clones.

TGTGCCAGTAGTTTGGCAGGGGGTGAAAAACTGTTTTTT	CASSLAGGEKLFF	TRBV19	TRBJ1-4	TRBD1	NA
TGTGCCAGCAGTTCGAACACAGATACGCAGTATTTT	CASSSNTDTQYF	TRBV9	TRBJ2-3	NA	NA
TGTGCCAGCAGCGTCCACAGGGGATACGAGCAGTACTTC	CASSVHRGYEQYF	TRBV7-8	TRBJ2-7	TRBD1	NA
TGTGCCAGTAGTATACTCCAAGAGGCGGGTCCACCCCTCCACTTT	CASSILQEAGPPLHF	TRBV19	TRBJ1-6	NA	NA
TGTGCCAGCAATTGGCTAGCGGGAGGGGAAAACACCGGGGAGCTGTTTTTT	CASNWLAGGENTGELFF	TRBV9	TRBJ2-2	TRBD2	NA
TGTGCCAGCAGCTTGGACGCTTCACCCCTCCACTTT	CASSLDASPLHF	TRBV5-4	TRBJ1-6	NA	NA
TGTGCTAGTGGTCCCCGTGGGGGCGAGTACGAGCAGTACTTC	CASGPRGGEYEQYF	TRBV12-5	TRBJ2-7	NA	NA
TGTGCCAGTAGTACCACCTCGACAGGGTTTACTGAAGCTTTCTTT	CASSTTSTGFTEAFF	TRBV19	TRBJ1-1	TRBD1	NA
TGTGCCAGCAGCGGCCCCTGGGGCCCCTATGGCTACACCTTC	CASSGPWGPYGYTF	TRBV9	TRBJ1-2	NA	few
TGCAGCGTTGAAGACCAGGACAGGCGGCGGTATGGCTACACCTTC	CSVEDQDRRRYGYTF	TRBV29-1	TRBJ1-2	TRBD1	few
TGTGCCAGCAGCGAGCCCCCGTTTCAGTATGGCTACACCTTC	CASSEPPFQYGYTF	TRBV9	TRBJ1-2	NA	NA
TGTGCCAGCAGCTTAGGGGGGTTACACACAGATACGCAGTATTTT	CASSLGGLHTDTQYF	TRBV7-2	TRBJ2-3	NA	NA
TGTGCCTTCTCAATAGCGGGACCCTACAATGAGCAGTTCTTC	CAFSIAGPYNEQFF	TRBV30	TRBJ2-1	TRBD2	NA
TGTGCCAGCAGCTCCTTTACCTACGAGCAGTACTTC	CASSSFTYEQYF	TRBV7-2	TRBJ2-7	NA	NA
TGTGCCAGCTCACGGGGACGGTCGCTAACCTACAATGAGCAGTTCTTC	CASSRGRSLTYNEQFF	TRBV18	TRBJ2-1	NA	NA
TGCAGTACCCGAAATGAGCAGTTCTTC	CSTRNEQFF	TRBV20-1	TRBJ2-1	NA	NA
TGTGCCAGTAGTCCCTCCGGAGGGGGGCGCGAGCAGTACTTC	CASSPSGGGREQYF	TRBV19	TRBJ2-7	NA	NA
TGTGCCTGGAGTGTAGAACATCTCACTGAAGCTTTCTTT	CAWSVEHLTEAFF	TRBV30	TRBJ1-1	NA	NA
TGTGCCACCGTGCGTGAAGGACGGAAAGAGACCCAGTACTTC	CATVREGRKETQYF	TRBV3-1/TRBV3-2	TRBJ2-5	NA	NA
TGTGCCAGCAGCTTAGTTAGCGGGGGGGCCGGAGAGACCCAGTACTTC	CASSLVSGGAGETQYF	TRBV7-2	TRBJ2-5	TRBD2	NA
TGTGCCTGGAGTAGAACTAGCGGACTTGGCACAGATACGCAGTATTTT	CAWSRTSGLGTDTQYF	TRBV30	TRBJ2-3	TRBD2	NA
TGTGCCAGCAGTGAACCGACACCCGGCCGGGCGGCTTTCTTT	CASSEPTPGRAAFF	TRBV6-1	TRBJ1-1	NA	NA
TGTGCCAGCAGCCCGGACCACGGGTCTGATACGCAGTATTTT	CASSPDHGSDTQYF	TRBV7-2	TRBJ2-3	NA	NA
TGTGCCAGCAGTTTTAGGGCGGGCCGGGAGAACACTGAAGCTTTCTTT	CASSFRAGRENTEAFF	TRBV28	TRBJ1-1	NA	NA
TGTGCCAGCAGCCAAGGAGGGCGGGGGACTGAAGCTTTCTTT	CASSQGGRGTEAFF	TRBV3-1/TRBV3-2	TRBJ1-1	NA	NA
TGTGCCAGCAGTGCCGCCGGGACACGGCCCCAGCATTTT	CASSAAGTRPQHF	TRBV12-3/TRBV12-4	TRBJ1-5	NA	NA
TGTGCCAGCAGTTACCGGGGGGGCAGACAGCCCCAGCATTTT	CASSYRGGRQPQHF	TRBV6-5	TRBJ1-5	NA	NA
TGTGCCAGCTCCCGTGCAACTAATGAAAAACTGTTTTTT	CASSRATNEKLFF	TRBV18	TRBJ1-4	NA	NA
TGTGCCAGCAGCCCTTGGACGAAAGAGACCCAGTACTTC	CASSPWTKETQYF	TRBV7-2	TRBJ2-5	NA	NA
TGTGCCACCAGTGATTCTCGCGGTCCCTTGGAGACGCAGTATTTT	CATSDSRGPLETQYF	TRBV24-1	TRBJ2-3	NA	NA
TGTGCCAGCAGTGAAAGGGGGATGGACGAGTATGGCTACACCTTC	CASSERGMDEYGYTF	TRBV2	TRBJ1-2	NA	NA
TGTGCCAGCAGCGAGACACTAGCGGGGGGGATGCAGTTCTTC	CASSETLAGGMQFF	TRBV11-2	TRBJ2-1	TRBD2	NA
TGTGCCAGCAGTGACGGACAGGGGTATGGCTACACCTTC	CASSDGQGYGYTF	TRBV28	TRBJ1-2	TRBD1	NA
TGTGCCAGCAGCTTAGGGGCGTCCGGCACTGAAGCTTTCTTT	CASSLGASGTEAFF	TRBV7-2	TRBJ1-1	NA	NA
TGTGCCACCAGCAGAGATCGGATATTAGGCGGGGAGCTGTTTTTT	CATSRDRILGGELFF	TRBV15	TRBJ2-2	NA	NA
TGTGCCAGCAGCTCGGGACAGGGTTACGACGAGCAGTACTTC	CASSSGQGYDEQYF	TRBV7-9	TRBJ2-7	TRBD1	few
TGTGCCACCACGAGCCCCGACAGGGCCGGCTACACCTTC	CATTSPDRAGYTF	TRBV19	TRBJ1-2	TRBD1	NA
TGCGCCAGCGCTACTGACGGATATGAAGGTGGCTACACCTTC	CASATDGYEGGYTF	TRBV5-1	TRBJ1-2	NA	NA
TGTGCCAGCAGAACAACGAACACCGGGGAGCTGTTTTTT	CASRTTNTGELFF	TRBV6-1	TRBJ2-2	NA	NA
TGTGCCAGCAGTTTAAGGGGGGGCCCCTCCTACGAGCAGTACTTC	CASSLRGGPSYEQYF	TRBV11-2	TRBJ2-7	NA	NA
TGTGCCAGCAGCGTAGAAATGATGGCACAGGGTATGAACGGGGAGCTGTTTTTT	CASSVEMMAQGMNGELFF	TRBV9	TRBJ2-2	NA	NA
TGCGCCAGCAGTGTTGACAGGGGATCCTATGGCTACACCTTC	CASSVDRGSYGYTF	TRBV10-2	TRBJ1-2	TRBD1	NA
TGTGCCAGCAGCCCAGGAGGGGCGAGCGGGGGTGAGCAGTTCTTC	CASSPGGASGGEQFF	TRBV7-2	TRBJ2-1	TRBD2	NA